The present TCR beta chain was sequenced within a study of blood T cell repertoires in COVID-19. Study details: The United States, Italy and Spain were the sources of the acute and convalescent COVID-19 samples.

Authors' data handling: Scientists estimated how many nucleated cells there were by amplifying reference gene primers. Generated by immunoSEQ multiplex PCR, the TCRdb table keeps only in-frame clones and is missing some. That table gives V, J and clone size, and the DNA gave D and trimming. In the table there are 150,000 to 200,000 clones, roughly 82% of which are singletons. The CDR3 runs to 17 residues. Participant age was roughly 18 to 90 years, and participants resided in fewer than 30 US areas. Cohort placement rested on clinical history that participants reported themselves. The TCR was taken from a woman aged 55-75 years with acute COVID-19. The V gene is TRBV12-2, the J gene TRBJ2-1; the D call TRBD2 from the table was never checked on the DNA. TRBV12-2 is reported as a pseudogene. The specimen sequenced was PBMCs or T cells enriched from blood (not recorded which). This CDR3 is CASRLGRDSPSYNEQFF. CDR3 coding DNA: TGTGCAAGTCGCTTAGGCCGGGACTCCCCCTCCTACAATGAGCAGTTCTTC.